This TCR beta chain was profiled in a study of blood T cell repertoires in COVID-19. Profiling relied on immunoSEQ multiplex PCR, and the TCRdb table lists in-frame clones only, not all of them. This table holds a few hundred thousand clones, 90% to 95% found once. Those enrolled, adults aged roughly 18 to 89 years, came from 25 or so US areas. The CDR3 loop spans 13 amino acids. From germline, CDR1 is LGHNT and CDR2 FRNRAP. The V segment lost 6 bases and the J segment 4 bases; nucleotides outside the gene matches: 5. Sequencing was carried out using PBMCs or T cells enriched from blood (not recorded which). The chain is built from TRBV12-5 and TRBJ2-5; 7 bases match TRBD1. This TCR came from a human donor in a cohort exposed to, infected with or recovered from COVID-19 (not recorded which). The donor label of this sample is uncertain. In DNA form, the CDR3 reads TGTGCTAGTGGCTCCCGACAGGGAGAGACCCAGTACTTC. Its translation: CASGSRQGETQYF.